One and the same sample provided the 14 T cell receptor beta chains below, sequenced in a study of blood T cell repertoires in COVID-19. Profiled with immunoSEQ multiplex PCR; TCRdb holds only in-frame clones, not every one. This sample has about 170,000 clones; around 82% occur once, and the top ten carry roughly 1.9%. The sample taken for sequencing was peripheral blood. The receptors were gathered from a woman of 80 years or more with acute or convalescent COVID-19.

The chain combines TRBV2 with TRBJ1-4, with TRBD1 identical over 8 bases. V lost 5 bases and J lost 8; bases outside the gene matches: 10. The CDR3 extends over 15 amino acids. Germline CDR1 and CDR2: SNHLY and FYNNEI. CDR3 coding DNA: TGTGCCAGCAGTCAAGACAGGGGAAGAGAGGAAAAACTGTTTTTT. Residues: CASSQDRGREEKLFF. Variable domain in full (rest from reference TRBV2 and TRBJ1-4): EPEVTQTPSHQVTQMGQEVILRCVPISNHLYFYWYRQILGQKVEFLVSFYNNEISEKSEIFDDQFSVERPDGSNFTLKIRSTKLEDSAMYFCASSQDRGREEKLFFGSGTQLSVL.

The V gene is TRBV28, the J gene TRBJ1-2, with D maybe TRBD1 (6 bases). The CDR3 has 13 residues. Germline CDR1 and CDR2: MDHEN and SYDVKM. The V and J ends lost 6 bases and 5 bases respectively, with 13 bases between them. Here the CDR3 DNA reads TGTGCCAGCAGAGACGACAGGTCTTATGGCTACACCTTC. It codes for CASRDDRSYGYTF.

The chain recombines TRBV6-5 with TRBJ2-7, with TRBD1 as a possible D gene (6 bases). The CDR3 runs to 13 residues. The V gene's germline CDR1 is MNHEY and CDR2 SVGAGI. Trimming stripped 5 bases from V and 1 base from J, with 9 bases between. The CDR3: CASSRGQSYEQYF. In DNA form, the CDR3 reads TGTGCCAGCAGTAGAGGACAGTCCTACGAGCAGTACTTC.

CDR3 amino acids: CASSLKGAREQYF. CDR3 nucleotide sequence: TGTGCCAGCAGTTTAAAGGGGGCGCGCGAGCAGTACTTC. This chain uses TRBV12-3 or TRBV12-4 with TRBJ2-7; 7 bases are shared with TRBD1. The CDR3 sequence is 13 residues long. Trimming removed 2 bases from V and 6 bases from J; junction bases left unmatched: 4.

The gene calls are TRBV27 and TRBJ1-6; tentative D call: TRBD1 (5 bases). The CDR3 totals 16 residues. The V end lost 5 bases, the J end lost 7 bases, and 18 bases lay between the germline ends. Germline loops: CDR1 MNHEY, CDR2 SMNVEV (reference sequence). As DNA, the CDR3 is TGTGCCAGCAGTCTCCATGGGGGAGGCCGGAATTCACCCCTCCACTTT. Amino acid sequence: CASSLHGGGRNSPLHF.

This rearrangement joins TRBV6-1 to TRBJ2-7, with 14 bases aligning to TRBD2. With 3 bases clipped from V and 3 bases from J, the junction kept 7 bases outside the gene matches. The CDR3 contains 17 residues. Germline CDR1 is MNHNS and CDR2 is SASEGT. The CDR3 here is CASSEDSTSGRVYEQYF. CDR3 nucleotide sequence: TGTGCCAGCAGTGAGGATTCGACTAGCGGGAGGGTCTACGAGCAGTACTTC.

This sequence joins TRBV27 and TRBJ1-1, with unresolved D. The CDR3 runs to 14 residues. The ends were cut back, 3 bases at V and 0 bases at J, with 8 bases in the middle. Germline CDR1 is MNHEY and CDR2 is SMNVEV (reference sequence). For the CDR3, the DNA is TGTGCCAGCAGTTTCCGCGATATGAACACTGAAGCTTTCTTT. This codes for CASSFRDMNTEAFF.

The gene calls are TRBV5-1 and TRBJ2-2; TRBD2 aligns across 9 bases. V trimming: 0 bases; J trimming: 1 base; junction bases outside the gene matches: 4. Germline lookup yields CDR1 SGHRS and CDR2 YFSETQ. This CDR3 spans 17 amino acids. In nucleotides, the CDR3 is TGCGCCAGCAGCTTGGCTAGCGGGGCCATGAACACCGGGGAGCTGTTTTTT. Residues: CASSLASGAMNTGELFF.

The V call is TRBV12-3 or TRBV12-4, the J call TRBJ2-5, with 8 bases fitting TRBD2. J gave up 7 bases and V 7 bases, and 8 bases lay outside the gene matches. The length of the CDR3 is 13 residues. DNA of the CDR3: TGTGCCAGCACAAGCGGGGGAGGAGGGACCCAGTACTTC. It codes for CASTSGGGGTQYF.

The V and J genes are TRBV6-5 and TRBJ2-2, with 7 bases aligning to TRBD1. This CDR3 comprises 16 residues. CDR1 MNHEY and CDR2 SVGAGI come from the germline V gene. V lost 0 bases, J lost 4 bases, and 5 bases stayed unmatched. The chain's CDR3 is CASSYSRDRVTGELFF. DNA for the CDR3: TGTGCCAGCAGTTACTCGAGGGACAGAGTCACCGGGGAGCTGTTTTTT.

V and J are TRBV28 and TRBJ1-5; D is possibly TRBD1 (5 bases). Germline assignment: CDR1 MDHEN and CDR2 SYDVKM. V lost 7 bases and J 5 bases, leaving 12 bases between the germline ends. The CDR3 runs 13 residues. CDR3: CASTPRGYQPQHF. CDR3 sequence (DNA): TGTGCCAGCACCCCTCGGGGGTATCAGCCCCAGCATTTT.

CDR3: CASSRDRKDQPQHF. The CDR3 region has the DNA TGTGCCAGCAGCCGAGACAGGAAGGATCAGCCCCAGCATTTT. The rearrangement joins TRBV6-5 to TRBJ1-5; maybe TRBD1 (6 bases). Germline CDR1 is MNHEY and CDR2 is SVGAGI. V dropped 6 bases and J dropped 5 bases, with 14 bases sitting between them. This CDR3 comprises 14 residues.

The chain is built from TRBV2 and TRBJ1-2; D is possibly TRBD1 (6 bases). V dropped 3 bases and J dropped 2 bases, with 13 bases sitting between them. This CDR3 comprises 15 residues. Germline V gene sequence: CDR1 SNHLY, CDR2 FYNNEI. The CDR3 DNA reads as TGTGCCAGCAGTGATGTCGGGACATCCAACTATGGCTACACCTTC. Its translation is CASSDVGTSNYGYTF. Using reference TRBV2 and TRBJ1-2 for the parts outside the CDR3, the full variable domain is EPEVTQTPSHQVTQMGQEVILRCVPISNHLYFYWYRQILGQKVEFLVSFYNNEISEKSEIFDDQFSVERPDGSNFTLKIRSTKLEDSAMYFCASSDVGTSNYGYTFGSGTRLTVV.

The chain has TRBV2 and TRBJ1-5; perhaps TRBD1 as D (5 bases). Trimming took 4 bases from V and 2 from J, leaving 12 bases between them. Germline V CDR1 and CDR2: SNHLY, FYNNEI. The CDR3 contains 15 residues. The CDR3 loop reads CASSVGAARNQPQHF. In nucleotides, the CDR3 is TGTGCCAGCAGTGTTGGGGCTGCGCGCAATCAGCCCCAGCATTTT.